One and the same sample provided the 25 T cell receptor beta chains below, sequenced in a study of graft-versus-host responses after intestinal transplantation. No antigen has been identified for these receptors. Generated by immunoSEQ multiplex PCR, the TCRdb table keeps only in-frame clones and is missing some. The profile shows more than 85,000 clones, about 93% of them singletons. The source material was unstimulated CD8+ T cells sorted from spleen or lymph node cells, sampled before intestinal transplant. The receptors originated from a human donor who received an intestinal transplant.

The gene calls are TRBV4-3 and TRBJ2-4; TRBD1 matches 7 bases. The V and J ends lost 3 bases and 3 bases, in that order; junction bases with no gene match: 8. CDR3 size: 16 residues. The germline gives CDR1 LGHNA, CDR2 YSLEER. In nucleotides, the CDR3 is TGCGCCAGCAGCCAGGACAGGACTTTGGGCAAAAACATTCAGTACTTC. It specifies CASSQDRTLGKNIQYF.

This clone was found once. The J gene is TRBJ2-1, the V gene TRBV12-5, with a weak D call TRBD2 (7 bases). The germline V gene encodes CDR1 LGHNT and CDR2 FRNRAP. The CDR3 extends over 15 amino acids. V lost 3 bases and J 3 bases, leaving 12 bases between the germline ends. The CDR3 sequence is CASGFGGPGYNEQFF. CDR3 coding DNA: TGTGCTAGTGGTTTCGGGGGGCCGGGCTACAATGAGCAGTTCTTC.

CDR3 region: CASSREGAGTQYF. CDR3 sequence (DNA): TGCGCCAGCAGCCGTGAGGGGGCGGGTACGCAGTATTTT. The rearrangement links TRBV4-3 to TRBJ2-3; 7 bases map to TRBD1. Germline V lookup: CDR1 LGHNA, CDR2 YSLEER. The CDR3 covers 13 residues. The ends lost 4 bases at V and 8 bases at J; junction bases unmatched: 6.

J is TRBJ1-2 and V is TRBV4-3, with TRBD1 matching over 7 bases. The V gene end was trimmed by 3 bases and the J gene end by 4 bases; junction bases not matched to a gene: 11. The germline V gene encodes CDR1 LGHNA and CDR2 YSLEER. The CDR3 loop spans 16 amino acids. CDR3 DNA sequence: TGCGCCAGCAGCCAGGAATATACACAGGGGATCTATGGCTACACCTTC. It translates to CASSQEYTQGIYGYTF.

This clone has a single count. The junction differs from germline at one of its ends, possibly a read error. The chain couples TRBV27 to TRBJ2-7; maybe TRBD2 (7 bases). The CDR3 totals 14 residues. Germline V gene data show CDR1 as MNHEY and CDR2 as SMNVEV (reference sequence). This CDR3 reads CASSYGGGAYGQYF. In DNA form, the CDR3 reads TGTGCCAGCAGTTATGGAGGGGGGGCGTACGGGCAGTACTTC.

This clone was seen only once. The chain combines TRBV7-9 with TRBJ2-6, with unresolved D. The CDR3 has 17 amino acids. Germline lookup yields CDR1 SEHNR and CDR2 FQNEAQ (reference sequence). V was shortened by 6 bases and J by 0 bases, with 15 bases between the two germline ends. For the CDR3, the DNA is TGTGCCAGCAGTCCCCCGGCGAGGTCCTCTGGGGCCAACGTCCTGACTTTC. As protein: CASSPPARSSGANVLTF.

This chain joins TRBV7-9 and TRBJ2-1; 8 bases fit TRBD1. CDR3 length: 15 amino acids. V dropped 5 bases and J dropped 2; count of bases not matched to a gene: 5. The germline V gene encodes CDR1 SEHNR and CDR2 FQNEAQ (reference sequence). The CDR3 nucleotides are TGTGCCAGCAGCCCACAGGGGGTGACCTACAATGAGCAGTTCTTC. Protein sequence: CASSPQGVTYNEQFF.

The genes are TRBV10-3 and TRBJ2-3; D is ambiguous. CDR1 is ENHRY and CDR2 is SYGVKD in the germline V gene. V dropped 5 bases and J dropped 0 bases, with 30 bases sitting between them. The length of the CDR3 is 21 residues. The chain's CDR3 is CAISPTRVDVDPTFSTDTQYF. The CDR3 DNA reads as TGTGCCATCAGTCCTACCCGGGTAGATGTTGACCCAACGTTTAGCACAGATACGCAGTATTTT.

V gene TRBV27 combines with J gene TRBJ2-5, with 9 positions matching TRBD1. The CDR3 loop spans 15 amino acids. Germline V gene data show CDR1 as MNHEY and CDR2 as SMNVEV (reference sequence). Unmatched junction bases numbered 7, after V lost 4 bases and J lost 4 bases. CDR3 DNA sequence: TGTGCCAGCAGTTCCGGGACAGGGATTCGAGAGACCCAGTACTTC. Its translation: CASSSGTGIRETQYF.

The J gene is TRBJ1-1, the V gene TRBV6-6, with 9 bases matching TRBD1. The CDR3 is made up of 14 amino acids. The junction had 7 bases not matched to a gene; V was cut back by 6 bases and J by 5 bases. From germline, CDR1 is MNHNY and CDR2 SVGAGI (reference sequence). This chain's CDR3 is CASRPTGGRTEAFF. The CDR3 region has the DNA TGTGCCAGCAGGCCGACAGGGGGGCGGACTGAAGCTTTCTTT.

V gene TRBV7-8 combines with J gene TRBJ1-5, with a weak D call TRBD1 (5 bases). Germline assignment: CDR1 SGHVS and CDR2 FQNEAQ. Trimming left V 4 bases short and J 6 bases short, with 10 bases between. CDR3 length: 13 amino acids. CDR3 loop: CASSSGGSQPQHF. CDR3 sequence (DNA): TGTGCCAGCAGCTCTGGGGGGAGTCAGCCCCAGCATTTT.

The CDR3: CASSLAREGWTEAFF. CDR3 DNA sequence: TGTGCCAGCAGCTTAGCGCGGGAGGGTTGGACTGAAGCTTTCTTT. The J gene is TRBJ1-1, the V gene TRBV11-1; no firm D call. The CDR3 has 15 amino acids. The V end was cut by 0 bases, the J end by 5 bases, with 13 bases between. CDR1 and CDR2 from the germline V gene are SGHAT and FQDESV (reference sequence). The full variable domain, rest sourced from reference TRBV11-1 and TRBJ1-1, is EAEVAQSPRYKITEKSQAVAFWCDPISGHATLYWYRQILGQGPELLVQFQDESVVDDSQLPKDRFSAERLKGVDSTLKIQPAELGDSAMYLCASSLAREGWTEAFFGQGTRLTVV.

The chain has TRBV11-3 and TRBJ2-1, with D maybe TRBD2 (6 bases). CDR1 is SGHNT and CDR2 is YENEEA in the germline V gene. Trimming shortened V by 1 base and J by 9 bases, and 13 bases separated the two germline ends. The CDR3 has 14 amino acids. The CDR3 here is CASSLGWKGGEQFF. CDR3 coding DNA: TGTGCCAGCAGCTTAGGATGGAAGGGAGGTGAGCAGTTCTTC.

The chain couples TRBV10-3 to TRBJ2-5, with TRBD2 matching 7 bases. CDR3 size: 15 residues. In germline, CDR1 is ENHRY, CDR2 SYGVKD. Germline trimming cut 2 bases from V and 2 bases from J; bases unmatched to any gene: 5. The CDR3 sequence is CAISEDVGGQETQYF. CDR3 coding DNA: TGTGCCATCAGTGAGGACGTGGGGGGGCAAGAGACCCAGTACTTC.

CDR3 nucleotides: TGTGCCAGCAGCTCGGAGACCCAGTACTTC. As protein: CASSSETQYF. V and J are TRBV21-1 and TRBJ2-5; the D call of TRBD2 is as the table states it, not checked on the DNA. TRBV21-1 is labeled a pseudogene. The CDR3 totals 10 residues.

The table lists this clone with a count of one. V is TRBV5-1 and J is TRBJ2-1; 10 bases are shared with TRBD2. Losses at the gene ends were 3 bases for V and 4 bases for J; bases not matched to a gene: 7. The CDR3 is 16 amino acids. Per germline, CDR1 SGHRS and CDR2 YFSETQ. The CDR3 is CASSWSGGALYNEQFF. The CDR3, as DNA: TGCGCCAGCAGCTGGAGCGGGGGGGCCTTATACAATGAGCAGTTCTTC.

The chain combines TRBV9 with TRBJ1-2, with TRBD1 matching over 7 bases. CDR1 is SGDLS, CDR2 YYNGEE, per germline. CDR3 length equals 16 residues. Trimming cost V 0 bases and J 6 bases; bases outside gene matches: 11. This CDR3 reads CASSVGPPGGGNGYTF. The CDR3 DNA reads as TGTGCCAGCAGCGTAGGACCCCCTGGAGGGGGCAATGGCTACACCTTC.

The J gene is TRBJ2-5, the V gene TRBV6-5, with TRBD1 as a possible D gene (6 bases). The CDR3 has 15 residues. V lost 0 bases to trimming and J lost 3 bases, with 11 bases between them. Germline CDR1 MNHEY, CDR2 SVGAGI. CDR3 protein: CASSYSGAGEETQYF. CDR3 DNA sequence: TGTGCCAGCAGTTACTCAGGCGCAGGGGAAGAGACCCAGTACTTC.

The J gene is TRBJ2-7, the V gene TRBV6-6; D might be TRBD2 (6 bases). CDR3 length: 14 residues. Germline values: CDR1 MNHNY, CDR2 SVGAGI (reference sequence). Trimming removed 7 bases at V and 2 bases at J, with 15 bases between. The CDR3 loop is CASISPGLPYEQYF. Here the CDR3 DNA reads TGTGCCAGCATATCCCCGGGACTTCCCTACGAGCAGTACTTC.

Details on this clone: Other DNA variants within this sample encode the same CDR3. CDR3 sequence: CASSLPSGTVFSYEQYF. The CDR3 DNA reads as TGTGCCAGCAGCTTGCCGTCGGGGACAGTGTTCTCCTACGAGCAGTACTTC. The chain has TRBV7-8 and TRBJ2-7; 7 bases align to TRBD1. The CDR3 has 17 amino acids. The germline CDR1 and CDR2 sequences are SGHVS and FQNEAQ. V lost 3 bases to trimming and J lost 0 bases; unmatched junction nucleotides: 11.

This sequence joins TRBV6-5 and TRBJ1-1; D possibly corresponds to TRBD1 (5 bases). The germline gives CDR1 MNHEY, CDR2 SVGAGI. CDR3 length: 15 amino acids. Trimming shortened V by 7 bases and J by 1 base, and 16 bases separated the two germline ends. The CDR3 is CASTNLRQGNTEAFF. The CDR3, as DNA: TGTGCCAGCACTAACCTAAGGCAGGGGAACACTGAAGCTTTCTTT.

The rearrangement joins TRBV4-3 to TRBJ2-5; TRBD2 aligns across 11 bases. From germline, CDR1 is LGHNA and CDR2 YSLEER. The length of the CDR3 is 18 residues. V lost 0 bases to trimming and J lost 5 bases; unmatched junction nucleotides: 11. The DNA for the CDR3 is TGCGCCAGCAGCCAAGATATGGTAGCGGGGGGGCCGCGGGAGACCCAGTACTTC. Its translation: CASSQDMVAGGPRETQYF.

This chain uses TRBV6-5 with TRBJ1-2, with D perhaps matching TRBD1 (6 bases). Between the trimmed V and J ends, which lost 8 bases and 8 bases, there was a span of 24 bases. CDR1 and CDR2 (germline): MNHEY, SVGAGI. The CDR3 extends over 15 amino acids. CDR3 sequence reads: CASALRTDPLGGYTF. In nucleotides, the CDR3 is TGTGCCAGCGCTCTACGGACAGACCCCTTGGGAGGCTACACCTTC.

This clone was observed once. V is TRBV7-8 and J is TRBJ1-5, with D maybe TRBD1 (6 bases). Trimming took off 1 base at V and 0 bases at J, with 7 bases between the two ends. The CDR3 runs 15 residues. CDR1 is SGHVS and CDR2 is FQNEAQ in the germline V gene. The CDR3 sequence is CASSLGTDSNQPQHF. As DNA, the CDR3 is TGTGCCAGCAGCTTAGGGACAGATAGCAATCAGCCCCAGCATTTT.

This sequence joins TRBV15 and TRBJ2-7; TRBD1 matches 7 bases. The CDR3 sequence is 14 residues long. Germline V CDR1 and CDR2: LNHNV, YYDKDF (reference sequence). Trimming took 4 bases from V and 2 from J; bases not matched to a gene: 5. The CDR3 DNA reads as TGTGCCACCAGCAATACAGGGGTTCCCTACGAGCAGTACTTC. The encoded protein is CATSNTGVPYEQYF.